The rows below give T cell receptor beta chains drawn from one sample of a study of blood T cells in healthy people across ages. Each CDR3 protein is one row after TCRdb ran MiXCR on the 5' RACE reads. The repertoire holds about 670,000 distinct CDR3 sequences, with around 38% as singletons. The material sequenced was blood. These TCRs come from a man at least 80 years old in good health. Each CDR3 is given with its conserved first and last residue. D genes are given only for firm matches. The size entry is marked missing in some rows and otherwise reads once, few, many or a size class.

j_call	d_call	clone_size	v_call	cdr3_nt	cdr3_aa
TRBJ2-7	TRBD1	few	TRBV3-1	TGTGCCAGCAGCCAAGATCTTGGGGACAGGGGCCGCGAGCAGTACTTC	CASSQDLGDRGREQYF
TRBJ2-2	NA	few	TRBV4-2	TGTGCCAGCAGCGGACAATCGAACACCGGGGAGCTGTTTTTT	CASSGQSNTGELFF
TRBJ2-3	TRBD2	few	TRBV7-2	TGTGCCAGCAGCCTCAGGACTAGAGGTGGAGATACGCAGTATTTT	CASSLRTRGGDTQYF
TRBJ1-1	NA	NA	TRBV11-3	TGTGCCAGCAGCTTAGGAGGAGGGGGTCAATCGCGGGCTTTCTTT	CASSLGGGGQSRAFF
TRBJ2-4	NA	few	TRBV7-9	TGTGCCAGCAGCTTTATGGACTGGAATTTGTTCAAAAACATTCAGTACTTC	CASSFMDWNLFKNIQYF
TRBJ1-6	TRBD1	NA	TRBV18	TGTGCCAGCTCACCCTGGGACAGCTATAATTCACCCCTCCACTTT	CASSPWDSYNSPLHF
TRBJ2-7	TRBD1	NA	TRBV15	TGTGCCACCAGCAGAGACCAGGGGGTGGGGGAGCAGTACTTC	CATSRDQGVGEQYF
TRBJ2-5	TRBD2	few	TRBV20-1	TGCAGTGCGGACGGGAGGGCCGCGGAGACCCAGTACTTC	CSADGRAAETQYF
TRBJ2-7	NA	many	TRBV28	TGTGCCAGCAGTTCGGTCTTACTCGCGGGCGTTCGCTACGAGCAGTACTTC	CASSSVLLAGVRYEQYF
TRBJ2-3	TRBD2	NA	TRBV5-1	TGCGCCAGCAGAGGCGGCGGGAGGGCCGCAGATACGCAGTATTTT	CASRGGGRAADTQYF
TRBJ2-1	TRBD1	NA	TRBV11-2	TGTGCCAGCAGCCTCCGGGACAGGGGGTCAGGCAATGAGCAGTTCTTC	CASSLRDRGSGNEQFF
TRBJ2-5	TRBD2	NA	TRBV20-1	TGCAGTGCTAGTAGGGAGCCGGGACTAGGGGGGGAGACCCAGTACTTC	CSASREPGLGGETQYF
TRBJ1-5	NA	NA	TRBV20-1	TGCAGTGCTAGAGCCGGGGCTCGCAATCAGCCCCAGCATTTT	CSARAGARNQPQHF
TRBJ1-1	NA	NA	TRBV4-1	TGCGCCAGCAGCCCCGGGACAATGAACACTGAAGCTTTCTTT	CASSPGTMNTEAFF
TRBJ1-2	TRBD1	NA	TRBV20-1	TGCAGTGTCCCGGGACAGAGCTGTGGCTACACCTTC	CSVPGQSCGYTF
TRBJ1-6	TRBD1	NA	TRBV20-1	TGCAGTGCTAGAAATACAGGGGATTCACCCCTCCACTTT	CSARNTGDSPLHF
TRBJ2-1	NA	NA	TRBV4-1	TGCGCCAGCAGCCAAGCCGGGAATAATGAGCAGTTCTTC	CASSQAGNNEQFF
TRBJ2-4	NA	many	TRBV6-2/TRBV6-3	TGTGCCAGCAGCCGTGTGATACTAGCCAAAAACATTCAGTACTTC	CASSRVILAKNIQYF
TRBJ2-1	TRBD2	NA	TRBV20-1	TGCAGTGCTAGTTACGCGGGGGGCCGGTACAATGAGCAGTTCTTC	CSASYAGGRYNEQFF
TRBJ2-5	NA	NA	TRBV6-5	TGTGCCAGCAGAGAAAGTTCCTTTGAGACCCAGTACTTC	CASRESSFETQYF
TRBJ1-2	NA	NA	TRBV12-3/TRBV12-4	TGTGCCAGCAGTTCAGGGATACCTAACTATGGCTACACCTTC	CASSSGIPNYGYTF
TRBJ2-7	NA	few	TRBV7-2	TGTGCCAGCCAAAGGCGGAGTAGCTCCTACGAGCAGTACTTC	CASQRRSSSYEQYF
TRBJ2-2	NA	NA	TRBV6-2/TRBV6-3	TGTGCCAGCAGTTACCCCAGTCCCGGGGAGCTGTTTTTT	CASSYPSPGELFF
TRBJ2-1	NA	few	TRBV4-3	TGCGCCAGCAGCCAAGATTTAAGGGCGGTAACCTACAATGAGCAGTTCTTC	CASSQDLRAVTYNEQFF
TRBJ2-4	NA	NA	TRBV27	TGTGCCAGCAGTTTTTATCAGGCAGGAGAGCAGTACTTC	CASSFYQAGEQYF
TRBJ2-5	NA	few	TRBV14	TGTGCCAGCAGCCAGGGGCTGAAAGAGACCCAGTACTTC	CASSQGLKETQYF
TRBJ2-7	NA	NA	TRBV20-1	TGCAGTGCCGACCGGGTGGGGAGATCCTACGAGCAGTACTTC	CSADRVGRSYEQYF
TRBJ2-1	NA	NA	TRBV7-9	TGTGCCAACACCCTTTTGTACAATGAGCAGTTCTTC	CANTLLYNEQFF
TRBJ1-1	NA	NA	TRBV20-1	TGCAGTGCTAGGGCAGGGAGGATGAACACCGAAGCTTTCTTT	CSARAGRMNTEAFF
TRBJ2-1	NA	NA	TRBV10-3	TGTGCCATCAATGGACAAAGGGCAGGGGACCCCTACGAGCAGTTCTTC	CAINGQRAGDPYEQFF
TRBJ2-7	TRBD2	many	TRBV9	TGTGCCAGCAGCGTAGATCCTGGGGGGGACTACGAGCAGTACTTC	CASSVDPGGDYEQYF
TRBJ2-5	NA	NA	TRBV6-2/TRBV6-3	TGTGCCAGCATGAGGGGGTTTGGGACCCGGTACTTC	CASMRGFGTRYF
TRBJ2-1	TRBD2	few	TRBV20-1	TGCAGTGCTATAGGGGGACTAGTCTACAATGAGCAGTTCTTC	CSAIGGLVYNEQFF